This T cell receptor (beta chain) was recorded in a study of T cells after yellow fever vaccination. Worth noting for this clonotype: The target antigen is unknown.

The J segment lost 2 bases and the V segment lost 4 bases, leaving 8 bases of the junction unmatched. The CDR3 loop spans 16 amino acids. Looked up from germline, CDR1 is SGDLS and CDR2 is YYNGEE. Whole-study results and caveats: At 95% to 98% for CD4 and 75% to 90% for CD8, most primary-vaccination clones showed up again after the booster. Abundant clonotypes from the bulk population could contaminate FACS-sorted repertoires. It was a weaker secondary response, yet one that peaked faster, at day 5 versus 15.

A process of 5'RACE template switching, which added a universal primer site and UMIs, was used to make TCR cDNA. MiXCR was run by TCRdb on the 5' RACE reads, yielding one entry per CDR3 protein. The data contain approximately 70,000 distinct CDR3 sequences, more than 6.5% of them singletons. The chain joins TRBV9 to TRBJ2-4, with 8 nucleotides matching TRBD1. This receptor was identified in a man between 18 and 29 years old who received the YFV17D yellow fever vaccine. The sample consisted of CD8+ T cells sorted from PBMCs, taken more than 35 days after the first yellow fever vaccination. CDR3 sequence (DNA): TGTGCCAGCAGCCCAGACAGGGGATGGACCAAAAACATTCAGTACTTC. Translation gives CASSPDRGWTKNIQYF. The full variable domain, completed using reference TRBV9 and TRBJ2-4, is DSGVTQTPKHLITATGQRVTLRCSPRSGDLSVYWYQQSLDQGLQFLIQYYNGEERAKGNILERFSAQQFPDLHSELNLSSLELGDSALYFCASSPDRGWTKNIQYFGAGTRLSVL.